This T cell receptor beta chain was identified in a study of T cells after yellow fever vaccination. They built TCR cDNA with 5'RACE template switching, a step that put in a universal primer site and UMIs. TCRdb fed the 5' RACE reads into MiXCR, producing one record per CDR3 protein. The sample yields under 500,000 distinct CDR3 sequences, approximately 19% seen once. In this sample, this clonotype turned up a few times. This CDR3 is 14 amino acids long. V was pared by 5 bases and J by 2 bases, with 12 bases between. Germline values: CDR1 MNHEY, CDR2 SVGEGT. Sequencing used PBMCs, obtained before the yellow fever booster vaccination. This TCR came from a man younger than 30 who received the YFV17D yellow fever vaccine. The chain combines TRBV6-2 or TRBV6-3 with TRBJ2-5; TRBD1 might be the D (6 bases). In DNA, the CDR3 is TGTGCCAGCAGTCCATACAGGGCTCAAGAGACCCAGTACTTC. Translation: CASSPYRAQETQYF.